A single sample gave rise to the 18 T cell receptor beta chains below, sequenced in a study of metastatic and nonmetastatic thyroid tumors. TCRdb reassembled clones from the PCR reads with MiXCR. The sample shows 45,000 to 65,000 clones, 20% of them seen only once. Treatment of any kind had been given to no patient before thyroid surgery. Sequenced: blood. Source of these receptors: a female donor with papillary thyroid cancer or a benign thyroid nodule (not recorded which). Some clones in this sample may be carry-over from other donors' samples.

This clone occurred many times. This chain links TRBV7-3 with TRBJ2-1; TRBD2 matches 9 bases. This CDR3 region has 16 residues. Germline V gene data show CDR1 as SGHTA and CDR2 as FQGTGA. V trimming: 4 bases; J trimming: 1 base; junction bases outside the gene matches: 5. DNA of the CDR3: TGTGCCAGCAGCTCGAGCGGGAGGAGGTCCTACAATGAGCAGTTCTTC. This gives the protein CASSSSGRRSYNEQFF.

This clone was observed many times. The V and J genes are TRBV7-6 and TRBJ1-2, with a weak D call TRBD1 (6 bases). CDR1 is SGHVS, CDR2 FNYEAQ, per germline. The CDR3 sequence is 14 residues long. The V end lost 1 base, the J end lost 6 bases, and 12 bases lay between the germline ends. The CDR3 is CASSLDGRGNGYTF. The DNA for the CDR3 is TGTGCCAGCAGCTTAGATGGAAGGGGGAATGGCTACACCTTC.

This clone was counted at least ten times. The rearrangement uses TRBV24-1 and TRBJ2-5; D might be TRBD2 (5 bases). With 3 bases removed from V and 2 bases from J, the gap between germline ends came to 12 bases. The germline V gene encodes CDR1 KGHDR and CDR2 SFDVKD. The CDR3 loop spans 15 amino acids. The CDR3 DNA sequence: TGTGCCACCAGTGATATAGTAGCGAATCAAGAGACCCAGTACTTC. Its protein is CATSDIVANQETQYF.

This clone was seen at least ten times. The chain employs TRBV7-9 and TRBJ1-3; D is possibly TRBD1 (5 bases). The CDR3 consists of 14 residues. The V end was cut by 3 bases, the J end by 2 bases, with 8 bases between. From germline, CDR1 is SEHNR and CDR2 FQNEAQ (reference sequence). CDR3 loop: CASSFRGTGNTIYF. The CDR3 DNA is TGTGCCAGCAGCTTTAGGGGAACTGGAAACACCATATATTTT.

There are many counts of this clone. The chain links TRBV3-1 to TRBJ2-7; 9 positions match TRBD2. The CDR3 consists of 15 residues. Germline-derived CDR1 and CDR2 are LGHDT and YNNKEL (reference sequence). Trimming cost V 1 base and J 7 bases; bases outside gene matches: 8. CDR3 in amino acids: CASSQGSGSNGEQYF. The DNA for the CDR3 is TGTGCCAGCAGCCAAGGTAGCGGGAGTAACGGGGAGCAGTACTTC.

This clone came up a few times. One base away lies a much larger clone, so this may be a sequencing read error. The DNA for the CDR3 is TGCGCCAGCAGCTACCGCAGGGGTGCGGACATTCAGTACTTC. This sequence encodes CASSYRRGADIQYF. The genes are TRBV5-1 and TRBJ2-4; D is perhaps TRBD1 (6 bases). Trimming removed 3 bases from V and 8 bases from J, with 15 bases in between. The CDR3 runs 14 residues. In germline, CDR1 is SGHRS, CDR2 YFSETQ.

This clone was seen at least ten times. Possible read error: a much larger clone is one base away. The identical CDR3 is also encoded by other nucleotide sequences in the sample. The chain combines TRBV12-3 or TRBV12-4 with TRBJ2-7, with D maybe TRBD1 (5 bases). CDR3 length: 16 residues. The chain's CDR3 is CASSSEKTGQGYEQYF. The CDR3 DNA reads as TGCGCCAGCAGTTCCGAGAAAACGGGTCAGGGCTACGAGCAGTACTTC.

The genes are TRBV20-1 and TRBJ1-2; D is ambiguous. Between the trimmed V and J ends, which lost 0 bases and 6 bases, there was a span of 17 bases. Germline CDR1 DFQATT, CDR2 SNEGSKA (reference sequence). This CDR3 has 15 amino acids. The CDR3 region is CSARDMLLLGNGYTF. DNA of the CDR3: TGCAGTGCTAGAGATATGTTGTTGCTAGGGAATGGCTACACCTTC.

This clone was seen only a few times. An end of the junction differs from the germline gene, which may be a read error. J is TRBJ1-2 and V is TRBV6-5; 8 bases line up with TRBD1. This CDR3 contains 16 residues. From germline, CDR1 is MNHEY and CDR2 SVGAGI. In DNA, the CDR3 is TGTGCCAGCAGTTACCTACAGGGGGACTTTAGGTATGGCTACACATTC. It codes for CASSYLQGDFRYGYTF.

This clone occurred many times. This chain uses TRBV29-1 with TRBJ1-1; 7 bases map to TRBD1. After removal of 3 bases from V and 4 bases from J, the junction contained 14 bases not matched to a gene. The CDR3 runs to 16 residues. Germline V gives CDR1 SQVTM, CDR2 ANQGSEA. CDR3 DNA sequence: TGCAGCGTTGATCCATCTTTACAGGGGCACGGCACTGAAGCTTTCTTT. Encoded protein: CSVDPSLQGHGTEAFF.

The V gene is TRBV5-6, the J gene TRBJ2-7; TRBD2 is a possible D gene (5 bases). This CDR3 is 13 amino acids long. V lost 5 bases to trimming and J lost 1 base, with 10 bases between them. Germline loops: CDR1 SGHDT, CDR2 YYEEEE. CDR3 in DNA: TGTGCCAGCAGTCCGGGGATGTCCTACGAGCAGTACTTC. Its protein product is CASSPGMSYEQYF.

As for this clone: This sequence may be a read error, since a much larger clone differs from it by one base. CDR3 DNA: TGCAGTGCTAACCGACGGGGGAGCTCCTACAATGAGCAGTTCTTC. Translated: CSANRRGSSYNEQFF. The chain carries TRBV20-1 and TRBJ2-1; a possible D gene is TRBD2 (6 bases). Trimming removed 4 bases from V and 0 bases from J, with 13 bases in between. The CDR3 totals 15 residues. Germline CDR1 DFQATT, CDR2 SNEGSKA (reference sequence).

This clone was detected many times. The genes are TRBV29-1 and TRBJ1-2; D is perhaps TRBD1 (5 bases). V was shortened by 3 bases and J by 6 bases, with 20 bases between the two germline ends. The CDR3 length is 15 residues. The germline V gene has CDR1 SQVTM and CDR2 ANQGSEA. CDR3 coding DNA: TGCAGCGTTGAGTCGCGCGGCAGGGAAGGGAATGGCTACACCTTC. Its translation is CSVESRGREGNGYTF.

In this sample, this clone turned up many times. The CDR3 nucleotides are TGTGCCACCAGCAGACCCGACTTGGGCGGCTACGAGCAGTACTTC. As protein: CATSRPDLGGYEQYF. J is TRBJ2-7 and V is TRBV15; D gene uncertain. V shed 2 bases and J shed 3 bases, with 14 bases lying between them. Looked up from germline, CDR1 is LNHNV and CDR2 is YYDKDF (reference sequence). The CDR3 is 15 amino acids.

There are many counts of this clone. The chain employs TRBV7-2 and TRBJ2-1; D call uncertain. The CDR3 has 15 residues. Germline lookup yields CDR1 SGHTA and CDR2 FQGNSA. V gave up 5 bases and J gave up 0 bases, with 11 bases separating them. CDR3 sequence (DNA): TGTGCCAGCAGCCCCGGACGGAGCTCCTACAATGAGCAGTTCTTC. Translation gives CASSPGRSSYNEQFF. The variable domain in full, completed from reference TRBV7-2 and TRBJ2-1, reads GAGVSQSPSNKVTEKGKDVELRCDPISGHTALYWYRQSLGQGLEFLIYFQGNSAPDKSGLPSDRFSAERTGGSVSTLTIQRTQQEDSAVYLCASSPGRSSYNEQFFGPGTRLTVL.

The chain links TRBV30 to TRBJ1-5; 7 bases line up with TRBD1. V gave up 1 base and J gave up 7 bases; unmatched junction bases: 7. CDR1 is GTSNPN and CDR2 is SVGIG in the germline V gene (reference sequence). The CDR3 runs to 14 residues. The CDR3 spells CAWSGRDSRQPQHF. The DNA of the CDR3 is TGTGCCTGGAGTGGTCGGGACAGCCGGCAGCCCCAGCATTTT.

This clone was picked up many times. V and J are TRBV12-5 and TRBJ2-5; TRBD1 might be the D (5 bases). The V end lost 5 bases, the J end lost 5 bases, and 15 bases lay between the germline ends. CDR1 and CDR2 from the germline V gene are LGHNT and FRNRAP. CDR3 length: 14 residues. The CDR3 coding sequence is TGTGCTAGTGGTATAGGATTGGGGCAGGAGACCCAGTACTTC. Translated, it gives CASGIGLGQETQYF.

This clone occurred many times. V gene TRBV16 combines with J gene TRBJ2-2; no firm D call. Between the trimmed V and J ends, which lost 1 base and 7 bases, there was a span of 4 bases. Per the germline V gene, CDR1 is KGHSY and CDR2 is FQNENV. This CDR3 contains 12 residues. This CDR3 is CASSQLNGELFF. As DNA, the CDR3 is TGTGCCAGCAGCCAATTGAACGGGGAGCTGTTTTTT.